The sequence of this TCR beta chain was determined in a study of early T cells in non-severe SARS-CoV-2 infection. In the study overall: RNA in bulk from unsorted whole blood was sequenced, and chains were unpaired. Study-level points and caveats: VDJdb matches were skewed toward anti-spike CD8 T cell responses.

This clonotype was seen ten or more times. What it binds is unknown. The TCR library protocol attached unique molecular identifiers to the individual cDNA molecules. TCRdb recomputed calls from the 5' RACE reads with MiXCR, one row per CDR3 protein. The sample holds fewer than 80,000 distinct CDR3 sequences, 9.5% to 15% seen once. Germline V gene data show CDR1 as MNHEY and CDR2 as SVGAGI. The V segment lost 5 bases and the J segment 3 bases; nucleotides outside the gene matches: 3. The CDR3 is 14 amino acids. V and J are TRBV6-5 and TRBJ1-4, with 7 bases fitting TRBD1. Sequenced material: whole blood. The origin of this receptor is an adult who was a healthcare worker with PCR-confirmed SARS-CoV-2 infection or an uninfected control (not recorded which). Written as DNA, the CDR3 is TGTGCCAGCAGTAGGACAGGCCCTAATGAAAAACTGTTTTTT. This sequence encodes CASSRTGPNEKLFF.